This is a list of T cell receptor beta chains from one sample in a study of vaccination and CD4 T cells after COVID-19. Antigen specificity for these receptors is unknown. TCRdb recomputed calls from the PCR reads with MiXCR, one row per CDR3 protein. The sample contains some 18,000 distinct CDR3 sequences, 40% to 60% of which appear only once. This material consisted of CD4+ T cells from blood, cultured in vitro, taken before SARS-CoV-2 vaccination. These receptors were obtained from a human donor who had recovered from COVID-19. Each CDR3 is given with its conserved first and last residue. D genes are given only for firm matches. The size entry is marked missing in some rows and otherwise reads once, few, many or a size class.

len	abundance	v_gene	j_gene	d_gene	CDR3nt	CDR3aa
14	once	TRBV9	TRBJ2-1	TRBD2	TGTGCCAGCAGCGCGGGGACTAGCGAAGGGGCTCCGTTCTTC	CASSAGTSEGAPFF
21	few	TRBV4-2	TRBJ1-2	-	TGTGCCAGCAGCCAAATCGTCTCTGGGCGGGTGGCCACAGGGAATAACTATGGCTACACCTTC	CASSQIVSGRVATGNNYGYTF
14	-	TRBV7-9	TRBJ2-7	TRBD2	TGTGCCAGCACCCTGGGCGGGAGTTCTAACGAGCAGTACTTC	CASTLGGSSNEQYF
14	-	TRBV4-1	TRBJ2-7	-	TGCGCCAGCAGCCCCCGGGACGGAACCTACGAGCAGTACTTC	CASSPRDGTYEQYF
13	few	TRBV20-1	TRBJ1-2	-	TGCAGTGCTAAATTTAGGACGGGCGGGGGCTACACCTTC	CSAKFRTGGGYTF
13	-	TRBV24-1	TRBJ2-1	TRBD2	TGTGCCACCAGTGATTCCCGACTAGCCCAGCAGTTCTTC	CATSDSRLAQQFF
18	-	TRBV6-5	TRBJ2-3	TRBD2	TGTGCCAGCAGTTACTCGGGTTCGGCTAGCGGGAGATTTAATACGCAGTATTTT	CASSYSGSASGRFNTQYF
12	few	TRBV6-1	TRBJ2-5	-	TGTGCCAGCAGCGGGACGATGGAGACCCAGTACTTC	CASSGTMETQYF
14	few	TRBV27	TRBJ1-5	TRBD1	TGTGCCAGCAGTCCCGGACAGGGCAATCAGCCCCAGCATTTT	CASSPGQGNQPQHF
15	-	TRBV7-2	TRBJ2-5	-	TGTGCCAGCAGCTTGGTGTCTGGGGCTGGGGAGACCCAGTACTTC	CASSLVSGAGETQYF
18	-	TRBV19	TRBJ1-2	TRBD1	TGTGCCAGTAGTCCTCGGCCGGGACAGGGTTCTGCCCTATATGGCTACACCTTC	CASSPRPGQGSALYGYTF
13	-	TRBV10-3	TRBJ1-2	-	TGTGCCATCAGTGAGGTAACAGGCCATGGCTACACCTTC	CAISEVTGHGYTF
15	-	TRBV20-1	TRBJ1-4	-	TGCAGTGCTAGAGATCAGGGATTTCGAAGAGGAAAACTGTTTTTT	CSARDQGFRRGKLFF
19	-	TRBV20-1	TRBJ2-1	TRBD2	TGCAGTGCTAGAGCACCGGGACTAGCGGGATCGGTCGCCTACAATGAGCAGTTCTTC	CSARAPGLAGSVAYNEQFF
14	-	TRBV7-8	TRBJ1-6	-	TGTGCCAGCAGCTTACAGCTAGAGTTATCACCCCTCCACTTT	CASSLQLELSPLHF
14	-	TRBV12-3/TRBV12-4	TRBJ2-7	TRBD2	TGTGCCAGCAGTTTAAGCGGGAAGAAGGACGAGCAGTACTTC	CASSLSGKKDEQYF